The next 7 T cell receptor beta chains were all read from a single sample in a study of radiation and T cells in renal cell carcinoma. Documented treatment: treatment-naive control, cytoreductive nephrectomy. Sequencing used immunoSEQ multiplex PCR; TCRdb keeps in-frame clones, though not all of them. The sample yields around 16,000 clones, 55% to 60% seen once. Sample: tumor tissue, taken from a patient whose treatment was nephrectomy without radiotherapy. Receptors originate from a man in his fifties or sixties with renal cell carcinoma.

There are a few counts of this clone. The chain combines TRBV11-3 with TRBJ1-5; unclear D gene. From germline, CDR1 is SGHNT and CDR2 YENEEA. The CDR3 runs 13 residues. Trimming took off 0 bases at V and 5 bases at J, with 5 bases between the two ends. The CDR3 nucleotides read TGTGCCAGCAGCTTAGAGGTTGATCAGCCCCAGCATTTT. The encoded protein is CASSLEVDQPQHF. The variable domain in full, with the rest retrieved from reference TRBV11-3 and TRBJ1-5, is EAGVVQSPRYKIIEKKQPVAFWCNPISGHNTLYWYLQNLGQGPELLIRYENEEAVDDSQLPKDRFSAERLKGVDSTLKIQPAELGDSAVYLCASSLEVDQPQHFGDGTRLSIL.

This chain connects TRBV7-8 to TRBJ2-3; D assignment may be TRBD1 or TRBD2 (5 bases each). Trimming removed 8 bases from V and 0 bases from J, with 9 bases in between. The CDR3 is 13 residues long. Germline V gene sequence: CDR1 SGHVS, CDR2 FQNEAQ. The CDR3 sequence is CASEGYSTDTQYF. The DNA for the CDR3 is TGTGCCAGCGAGGGGTATAGCACAGATACGCAGTATTTT.

V is TRBV19 and J is TRBJ1-1; no clear D gene. Per germline, CDR1 LNHDA and CDR2 SQIVND (reference sequence). Between the trimmed V and J ends, which lost 4 bases and 0 bases, there was a span of 9 bases. The CDR3 runs to 14 residues. Here the CDR3 DNA reads TGTGCCAGTAGTAAGCTGGGAATGAACACTGAAGCTTTCTTT. It specifies CASSKLGMNTEAFF.

The chain uses TRBV5-4 and TRBJ2-4; D is possibly TRBD2 (6 bases). This CDR3 region has 13 residues. Per germline, CDR1 SGHNT and CDR2 YYREEE (reference sequence). V shed 0 bases and J shed 5 bases, with 6 bases lying between them. The CDR3 nucleotides are TGTGCCAGCAGCTTGGTAGCGGAAAACATTCAGTACTTC. Encoded protein: CASSLVAENIQYF.

The chain has TRBV7-2 and TRBJ2-7; 7 bases line up with TRBD1. The V segment lost 1 base and the J segment 2 bases; nucleotides outside the gene matches: 2. The CDR3 contains 14 residues. CDR1 is SGHTA, CDR2 FQGNSA, per germline. This CDR3 reads CASSLDRGPYEQYF. In DNA, the CDR3 is TGTGCCAGCAGCTTAGACAGGGGTCCCTACGAGCAGTACTTC.

J is TRBJ2-2 and V is TRBV4-2; unclear D gene. Germline-derived CDR1 and CDR2 are LGHNA and YNFKEQ. The CDR3 spans 16 residues. The V gene lost 0 bases and the J gene lost 8 bases, with 16 bases spanning the gap. CDR3 in amino acids: CASSQDEDVLFGELFF. In nucleotides, the CDR3 is TGTGCCAGCAGCCAAGATGAGGACGTTCTCTTTGGGGAGCTGTTTTTT.

The rearrangement uses TRBV4-2 and TRBJ1-5, with 7 bases identical to TRBD1. Germline V gene data show CDR1 as LGHNA and CDR2 as YNFKEQ. Trimming took 5 bases from V and 4 from J; bases not matched to a gene: 11. The CDR3 consists of 16 residues. The CDR3 nucleotides read TGTGCCAGCAGCTTGGGAGGACAGGTTCTAAATCAGCCCCAGCATTTT. As protein: CASSLGGQVLNQPQHF.